Detailed here is one T cell receptor (beta chain). The CDR3 is 12 residues long. The V gene's germline CDR1 is SNHLY and CDR2 FYNNEI. V lost 7 bases to trimming and J lost 6 bases; unmatched junction nucleotides: 4. This sample was included in a study of blood T cell repertoires in COVID-19. In the study overall: Sample material is recorded as cDNA or gDNA derived from T cells, B-cell-depleted T cells, or PBMCs.

Produced via immunoSEQ multiplex PCR; TCRdb's table is partial and in-frame only. The sample has 150,000 to 200,000 clones; 88% are singletons. V usage is TRBV2 and J usage is TRBJ2-3, with 7 bases matching TRBD2. Sequences were obtained from peripheral blood. The TCR comes from a man aged 35 to 55 with active or convalescent COVID-19. The CDR3 protein is CASNGGVDTQYF. In DNA form, the CDR3 reads TGTGCCAGCAATGGGGGGGTTGATACGCAGTATTTT.